The text below deals with one TCR beta chain. The target antigen is unknown. These data are taken from a study of T cells in narcolepsy. In the study overall: Patients with NT1 or NT2 and healthy control donors were enrolled. Study results and caveats: No autoreactive T cell clone sequences appeared in some memory CD4+ repertoires. Same-patient CSF and blood CD4+ T cell clonotypes included HCRT-specific and TRIB2-specific autoreactive ones. Blood of same and different patients, but not healthy controls, reportedly held recurring autoreactive clonotypes.

TCRdb keeps only in-frame clones here, not all; method: immunoSEQ multiplex PCR. The table records tens of thousands of clones, 80% of them present only once. Germline V CDR1 and CDR2: MGHRA, YSYEKL. The CDR3 covers 16 residues. Trimming pared 1 base from V and 6 bases from J, leaving 15 bases between. The receptor was derived from a human donor in good health. The chain employs TRBV4-1 and TRBJ2-2; maybe TRBD2 (6 bases). What was sequenced was memory (CD45RA-) CD4+ T cells from blood. CDR3 bases: TGCGCCAGCAGCCAAGTCGGGCGGGATAAATCCGGGGAGCTGTTTTTT. This encodes CASSQVGRDKSGELFF.